This section outlines one TCR beta chain sequence together with its context. The antigen remains unidentified. Primed by a sample-barcoded 5' primer and a J-beta primer mix, a second PCR proceeded for 7 to 11 cycles. TCRdb recomputed calls from the 5' RACE reads with MiXCR, one row per CDR3 protein. The sample records roughly 640,000 distinct CDR3 sequences, about 28% being singletons. Trimming left V 4 bases short and J 0 bases short, with 13 bases between. There are 16 residues in the CDR3. Germline CDR1 is SGHRS and CDR2 is YFSETQ. The sample is drawn from a study of blood T cells in healthy people across ages. Findings of the study overall: Investigators treated diversity estimates from one million T cells as underestimates. Naive CD4+ cells and diversity were both higher in long-lived donors than in aged donors.

This TCR came from a woman aged 80 or over in good health. V gene TRBV5-1 combines with J gene TRBJ1-4, with D tentatively TRBD1 (6 bases). The material sequenced was blood. As DNA, the CDR3 is TGCGCCAGCAGCCCCGGGACACATGCAACTAATGAAAAACTGTTTTTT. It is translated as CASSPGTHATNEKLFF.